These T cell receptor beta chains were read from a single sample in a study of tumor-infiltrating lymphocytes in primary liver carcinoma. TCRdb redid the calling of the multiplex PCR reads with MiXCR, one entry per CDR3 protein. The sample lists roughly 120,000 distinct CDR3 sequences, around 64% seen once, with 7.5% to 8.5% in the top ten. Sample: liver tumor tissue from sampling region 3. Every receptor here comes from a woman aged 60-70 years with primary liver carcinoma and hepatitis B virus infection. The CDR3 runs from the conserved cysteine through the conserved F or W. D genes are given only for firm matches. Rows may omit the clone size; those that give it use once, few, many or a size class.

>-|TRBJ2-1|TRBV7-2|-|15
TGTGCCAGCAGCTTGGACCGGCAATCCTACAATGAGCAGTTCTTC
CASSLDRQSYNEQFF
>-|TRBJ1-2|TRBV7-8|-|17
TGTGCCAGCAGCCTAATCCCATTGGGGCAGTCAAACTATGGCTACACCTTC
CASSLIPLGQSNYGYTF
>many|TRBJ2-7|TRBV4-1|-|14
TGCGCCAGCAGCCAACCCAGGACCCCCTACGAGCAGTACTTC
CASSQPRTPYEQYF
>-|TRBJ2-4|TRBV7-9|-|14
TGTGCCAGCACCACAGGGCCCGGAAAAGACATTCAGTACTTC
CASTTGPGKDIQYF
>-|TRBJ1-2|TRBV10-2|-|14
TGCGCCAGCAGTGAGTCGCGGGGCTGGTATGGTTACACCTTC
CASSESRGWYGYTF
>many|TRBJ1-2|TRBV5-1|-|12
TGCGCCAGCAGCCGAGATTCATATGGCTACACCTTC
CASSRDSYGYTF
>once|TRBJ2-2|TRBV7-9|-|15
TGTGCCAGCGGCTTATACGCGGGAAGGACCGGGGAGCTGTTTTTT
CASGLYAGRTGELFF
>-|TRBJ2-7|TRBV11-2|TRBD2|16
TGTGCCAGCAGCTACACAGTAGCGGGAGGGCCTGGTGAGCAGTACTTC
CASSYTVAGGPGEQYF
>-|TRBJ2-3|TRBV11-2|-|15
TGTGCCAGCATACCGACAGGATCGTCGACAGATACGCAGTATTTT
CASIPTGSSTDTQYF
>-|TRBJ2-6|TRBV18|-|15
TGTGCCAGCTCAAGACAGAACTCTGGGGCCAACGTCCTGACTTTC
CASSRQNSGANVLTF
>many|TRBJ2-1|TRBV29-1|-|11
TGCAGCGTTGGAGGGCAAGGTGAGCAGTTCTTC
CSVGGQGEQFF
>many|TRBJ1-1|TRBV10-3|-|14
TGTGCCATCAGTAAGGACGGGGGCGACACTGAAGCTTTCTTT
CAISKDGGDTEAFF
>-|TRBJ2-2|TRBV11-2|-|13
TGTGCCAGCTGCGCCCTAATGGCCGGGGAGCTGTTTTTT
CASCALMAGELFF
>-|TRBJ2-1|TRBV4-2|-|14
TGTGCCAGCAGCTGGGTAGCGGGGACAGGTGAGCAGCTCTTC
CASSWVAGTGEQLF
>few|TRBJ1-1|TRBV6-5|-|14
TGTGCCAGCAGCTGGCAGCATGGAATCACTGAGGCTCTCTTT
CASSWQHGITEALF
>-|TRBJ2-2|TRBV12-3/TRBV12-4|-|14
TGTGCCAGCAGCGGCTTTCGGAAGACCGGGGAGCTGCTTTTT
CASSGFRKTGELLF
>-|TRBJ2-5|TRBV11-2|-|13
TGTGCCAGCAGCCTCGGACCGCAAGAGACCCAATACTTC
CASSLGPQETQYF
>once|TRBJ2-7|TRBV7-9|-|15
TGTGCCAGCAGCTCCGAGAAGGGAAGCTCCTACGAGCAGTACTTC
CASSSEKGSSYEQYF
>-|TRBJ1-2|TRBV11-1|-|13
TGCGTCAGCAGCCCAGGACAGTTCCCTGGCTACACCTTC
CVSSPGQFPGYTF
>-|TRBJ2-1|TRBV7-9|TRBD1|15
TGTGCCAGCTTACTCCGGACAGGGAGCTACAATGAGCAGTTCTTC
CASLLRTGSYNEQFF